This is a list of T cell receptor beta chains from one sample in a study of blood T cells in healthy people across ages. A single record per CDR3 protein comes from TCRdb applying MiXCR to the 5' RACE reads. This table holds some 920,000 distinct CDR3 sequences, around 54% found once. The source material was blood. The receptors here all came from a woman aged 55-75 years in good health. Both conserved end residues are part of each CDR3. Each record gives: clone size, D gene, J gene, V gene, CDR3 protein, CDR3 DNA. The D gene is left open where the match is weak. Some rows have no size entry. The others give once, few or many, or a class for an expanded clone.

abundance: .
d_gene: .
j_gene: TRBJ2-3
v_gene: TRBV30
CDR3aa: CAGVGGMDTDTQYF
CDR3nt: TGTGCCGGAGTGGGGGGAATGGATACAGATACGCAGTATTTT

abundance: few
d_gene: TRBD1
j_gene: TRBJ1-5
v_gene: TRBV29-1
CDR3aa: CSVATGGANQPQHF
CDR3nt: TGCAGCGTCGCCACAGGGGGGGCAAATCAGCCCCAGCATTTT

abundance: few
d_gene: .
j_gene: TRBJ1-6
v_gene: TRBV7-6
CDR3aa: CASGYRGGNSPLHF
CDR3nt: TGTGCCAGCGGCTACCGGGGGGGAAATTCACCCCTCCACTTT

abundance: .
d_gene: TRBD2
j_gene: TRBJ2-2
v_gene: TRBV9
CDR3aa: CASSVGTSGYTGELFF
CDR3nt: TGTGCCAGCAGCGTAGGGACTAGCGGATACACCGGGGAGCTGTTTTTT

abundance: few
d_gene: .
j_gene: TRBJ1-2
v_gene: TRBV29-1
CDR3aa: CSVDHVAHGYTF
CDR3nt: TGCAGCGTTGACCATGTGGCCCATGGCTACACCTTC

abundance: .
d_gene: .
j_gene: TRBJ1-1
v_gene: TRBV29-1
CDR3aa: CSVEDSHTEAFF
CDR3nt: TGCAGCGTGGAGGACAGTCACACTGAAGCTTTCTTT

abundance: .
d_gene: TRBD1
j_gene: TRBJ1-2
v_gene: TRBV28
CDR3aa: CASSPGQWDYTF
CDR3nt: TGTGCCAGCAGCCCGGGACAGTGGGACTACACCTTC

abundance: few
d_gene: TRBD2
j_gene: TRBJ2-3
v_gene: TRBV6-5
CDR3aa: CASRTSGRAGTDTQYF
CDR3nt: TGTGCCAGCCGCACTAGCGGACGGGCTGGCACAGATACGCAGTATTTT

abundance: .
d_gene: .
j_gene: TRBJ2-1
v_gene: TRBV7-2
CDR3aa: CASSAPVRREQFF
CDR3nt: TGTGCCAGCAGCGCCCCCGTAAGAAGAGAGCAGTTCTTC

abundance: many
d_gene: TRBD1
j_gene: TRBJ2-7
v_gene: TRBV7-2
CDR3aa: CASSRGTWDRAYEQYF
CDR3nt: TGTGCCAGCAGCCGGGGGACTTGGGACAGGGCGTACGAGCAGTACTTC

abundance: .
d_gene: TRBD1
j_gene: TRBJ2-7
v_gene: TRBV7-9
CDR3aa: CASSYGQVAYEQYF
CDR3nt: TGTGCCAGCAGCTATGGACAGGTGGCCTACGAGCAGTACTTC

abundance: .
d_gene: .
j_gene: TRBJ1-4
v_gene: TRBV7-9
CDR3aa: CASSRKATNEKLFF
CDR3nt: TGTGCCAGCAGCCGTAAAGCAACTAATGAAAAACTGTTTTTT

abundance: .
d_gene: .
j_gene: TRBJ2-5
v_gene: TRBV18
CDR3aa: CASIEVGQYQETRYF
CDR3nt: TGTGCCAGCATCGAAGTTGGTCAGTACCAAGAGACCCGGTACTTC

abundance: .
d_gene: TRBD2
j_gene: TRBJ2-3
v_gene: TRBV7-9
CDR3aa: CASSLGGSGSTDTQYF
CDR3nt: TGTGCCAGCAGCTTAGGTGGTAGCGGGAGCACAGATACGCAGTATTTT

abundance: .
d_gene: .
j_gene: TRBJ1-2
v_gene: TRBV28
CDR3aa: CASSSLGYTF
CDR3nt: TGTGCCAGCAGTTCGCTTGGCTACACCTTC

abundance: few
d_gene: TRBD2
j_gene: TRBJ2-1
v_gene: TRBV5-1
CDR3aa: CASSLVLAGGPGEQFF
CDR3nt: TGCGCCAGCAGCTTGGTTTTAGCGGGAGGGCCCGGGGAGCAGTTCTTC

abundance: few
d_gene: .
j_gene: TRBJ2-7
v_gene: TRBV7-2
CDR3aa: CASSLASAGFSYEQYF
CDR3nt: TGTGCCAGCAGCTTAGCGTCGGCGGGGTTCTCCTACGAGCAGTACTTC

abundance: once
d_gene: .
j_gene: TRBJ1-2
v_gene: TRBV6-2/TRBV6-3
CDR3aa: CASSLTPVGGYTF
CDR3nt: TGTGCCAGCAGCTTAACCCCGGTCGGTGGCTACACCTTC

abundance: .
d_gene: TRBD2
j_gene: TRBJ2-1
v_gene: TRBV29-1
CDR3aa: CSVDGTSGYNEQFF
CDR3nt: TGCAGCGTTGATGGGACTAGCGGATACAATGAGCAGTTCTTC

abundance: .
d_gene: TRBD1
j_gene: TRBJ1-2
v_gene: TRBV28
CDR3aa: CASTDRVYGYTF
CDR3nt: TGTGCCAGCACGGACAGGGTCTATGGCTACACCTTC

abundance: few
d_gene: TRBD2
j_gene: TRBJ2-7
v_gene: TRBV3-1
CDR3aa: CASSQVGSGPYEQYF
CDR3nt: TGTGCCAGCAGCCAAGTTGGTAGCGGGCCCTACGAGCAGTACTTC

abundance: .
d_gene: TRBD2
j_gene: TRBJ2-1
v_gene: TRBV6-2/TRBV6-3
CDR3aa: CASSYEAGGPDNEQFF
CDR3nt: TGTGCCAGCAGTTACGAGGCGGGAGGGCCAGACAATGAGCAGTTCTTC

abundance: .
d_gene: TRBD2
j_gene: TRBJ2-1
v_gene: TRBV20-1
CDR3aa: CSARSGTSGRWEQFF
CDR3nt: TGCAGTGCTCGCTCCGGGACTAGCGGGAGGTGGGAGCAGTTCTTC

abundance: few
d_gene: .
j_gene: TRBJ1-5
v_gene: TRBV20-1
CDR3aa: CSAQGNQPQHF
CDR3nt: TGCAGTGCGCAGGGAAATCAGCCCCAGCATTTT

abundance: few
d_gene: .
j_gene: TRBJ2-1
v_gene: TRBV2
CDR3aa: CASSVWKYNEQFF
CDR3nt: TGTGCCAGCAGTGTTTGGAAATACAATGAGCAGTTCTTC

abundance: .
d_gene: .
j_gene: TRBJ2-1
v_gene: TRBV7-6
CDR3aa: CASSPLPGGGEQFF
CDR3nt: TGTGCCAGCAGCCCCCTCCCAGGGGGGGGTGAGCAGTTCTTC

abundance: few
d_gene: TRBD2
j_gene: TRBJ2-1
v_gene: TRBV4-2
CDR3aa: CASSQDISGRNNEQFF
CDR3nt: TGTGCCAGCAGCCAAGATATTAGCGGGAGAAACAATGAGCAGTTCTTC

abundance: once
d_gene: TRBD1
j_gene: TRBJ1-1
v_gene: TRBV14
CDR3aa: CASSRQGHKVTEAFF
CDR3nt: TGTGCCAGCAGCCGACAGGGCCATAAGGTCACTGAAGCTTTCTTT

abundance: few
d_gene: TRBD2
j_gene: TRBJ2-7
v_gene: TRBV28
CDR3aa: CASIPSGTSGSYEQYF
CDR3nt: TGTGCCAGCATTCCCTCCGGGACTAGCGGGAGTTACGAGCAGTACTTC

abundance: .
d_gene: TRBD1
j_gene: TRBJ2-1
v_gene: TRBV29-1
CDR3aa: CSVAGTVTYDEQFF
CDR3nt: TGCAGCGTGGCCGGGACAGTCACCTACGATGAGCAGTTCTTC

abundance: .
d_gene: TRBD2
j_gene: TRBJ2-1
v_gene: TRBV20-1
CDR3aa: CSARVGGVNGQFF
CDR3nt: TGCAGTGCTAGAGTGGGGGGGGTCAATGGGCAGTTCTTC

abundance: few
d_gene: TRBD2
j_gene: TRBJ2-1
v_gene: TRBV29-1
CDR3aa: CSAGTSGWHGFF
CDR3nt: TGCAGCGCCGGGACTAGCGGGTGGCATGGGTTCTTC

abundance: .
d_gene: .
j_gene: TRBJ2-7
v_gene: TRBV5-8
CDR3aa: CASSLVGTGGNYEQYF
CDR3nt: TGTGCCAGCAGCTTGGTCGGAACGGGGGGCAACTACGAGCAGTACTTC

abundance: .
d_gene: TRBD1
j_gene: TRBJ2-1
v_gene: TRBV12-3/TRBV12-4
CDR3aa: CASRGQGRNEQFF
CDR3nt: TGTGCCAGCAGGGGACAGGGTAGAAATGAGCAGTTCTTC

abundance: .
d_gene: .
j_gene: TRBJ2-5
v_gene: TRBV27
CDR3aa: CASSKALASPETQYF
CDR3nt: TGTGCCAGCAGTAAGGCTCTAGCGTCTCCGGAGACCCAGTACTTC

abundance: .
d_gene: .
j_gene: TRBJ1-1
v_gene: TRBV12-3/TRBV12-4
CDR3aa: CASRSRTDSETEAFF
CDR3nt: TGTGCCAGCAGGAGTCGGACAGATTCAGAAACTGAAGCTTTCTTT

abundance: .
d_gene: .
j_gene: TRBJ2-1
v_gene: TRBV4-2
CDR3aa: CASSQASRVSSYNEQFF
CDR3nt: TGTGCCAGCAGCCAAGCAAGTCGGGTTAGCTCCTACAATGAGCAGTTCTTC

abundance: .
d_gene: TRBD2
j_gene: TRBJ2-3
v_gene: TRBV2
CDR3aa: CASKRAGGSSDTQYF
CDR3nt: TGTGCCAGCAAGCGAGCGGGAGGAAGCTCAGATACGCAGTATTTT

abundance: .
d_gene: TRBD2
j_gene: TRBJ2-1
v_gene: TRBV4-1
CDR3aa: CASSPGGTNYNEQFF
CDR3nt: TGCGCCAGCAGCCCGGGGGGGACAAACTACAATGAGCAGTTCTTC

abundance: few
d_gene: TRBD1
j_gene: TRBJ2-7
v_gene: TRBV5-1
CDR3aa: CASSFRTGGVNEQYF
CDR3nt: TGCGCCAGCAGCTTCCGGACAGGGGGAGTGAACGAGCAGTACTTC

abundance: .
d_gene: .
j_gene: TRBJ2-2
v_gene: TRBV11-2
CDR3aa: CASSLLDSTGELFF
CDR3nt: TGTGCCAGCAGCTTATTGGACAGCACCGGGGAGCTGTTTTTT

abundance: .
d_gene: .
j_gene: TRBJ2-1
v_gene: TRBV20-1
CDR3aa: CSAGPPGAYNEQFF
CDR3nt: TGCAGTGCTGGGCCCCCAGGGGCGTACAATGAGCAGTTCTTC